A selection of T cell receptor beta chains follows, all from one sample in a study of T cells in Graves' hyperthyroidism and ophthalmopathy. In TCRdb, the multiplex PCR reads were re-called with MiXCR into one record per CDR3 protein. This sample has about 360,000 distinct CDR3 sequences; about 12% occur once, and the top ten carry over 8.5%. What was sequenced was blood. The origin of the receptors is a woman between 18 and 29 years old with Graves' hyperthyroidism. The CDR3 runs from the conserved cysteine through the conserved F or W. D genes are given only for firm matches. Rows give clone size only sometimes, using once, few, many, or a class for an expanded clone.

size: -; V: TRBV19; J: TRBJ1-6; length: 15; D: -; CDR3: CASSPRSPRNSPLHF; DNA: TGTGCCAGTAGTCCCCGTTCCCCCCGGAATTCACCCCTCCACTTT
size: many; V: TRBV6-1; J: TRBJ1-1; length: 16; D: TRBD1; CDR3: CASSSGQGMGDTEAFF; DNA: TGTGCCAGCAGTTCTGGACAGGGGATGGGGGACACTGAAGCTTTCTTT
size: -; V: TRBV30; J: TRBJ2-7; length: 13; D: -; CDR3: CAWSDLGGFEQYF; DNA: TGTGCCTGGAGTGATCTGGGAGGTTTCGAGCAGTACTTC
size: few; V: TRBV4-1; J: TRBJ1-3; length: 18; D: -; CDR3: CASNQRSGDGLAGNTIYF; DNA: TGCGCCAGCAACCAACGCTCAGGGGATGGTTTGGCTGGAAACACCATATATTTT
size: many; V: TRBV2; J: TRBJ2-1; length: 15; D: TRBD1; CDR3: CASSEVQGAKDEQFF; DNA: TGTGCCAGCAGTGAAGTACAGGGGGCGAAAGATGAGCAGTTCTTC
size: many; V: TRBV7-9; J: TRBJ1-2; length: 13; D: -; CDR3: CASSHQENYGYTF; DNA: TGTGCCAGCAGCCACCAAGAGAACTATGGCTACACCTTC
size: -; V: TRBV5-5; J: TRBJ2-7; length: 12; D: -; CDR3: CASSLIPYEQYF; DNA: TGTGCCAGCAGCTTGATCCCCTACGAGCAGTACTTC
size: -; V: TRBV2; J: TRBJ2-5; length: 14; D: -; CDR3: CASLGDGQGETQYF; DNA: TGTGCCAGCTTGGGGGACGGGCAAGGAGAGACCCAGTACTTC
size: many; V: TRBV11-2; J: TRBJ2-7; length: 16; D: TRBD1; CDR3: CASSVGVWDSSSEQYF; DNA: TGTGCCAGCAGCGTGGGGGTTTGGGACAGCTCCTCCGAGCAGTACTTC
size: few; V: TRBV6-2/TRBV6-3; J: TRBJ1-1; length: 15; D: TRBD1; CDR3: CASSYGGQLDTEAFF; DNA: TGTGCCAGCAGTTACGGGGGACAGTTGGACACTGAAGCTTTCTTT
size: -; V: TRBV7-2; J: TRBJ2-2; length: 15; D: -; CDR3: CASSSPGPLTGELFF; DNA: TGTGCCAGCAGCTCCCCGGGACCCCTCACCGGGGAGCTGTTTTTT
size: -; V: TRBV19; J: TRBJ2-1; length: 13; D: -; CDR3: CASSATGAAEQFF; DNA: TGTGCCAGTAGTGCCACGGGAGCGGCTGAGCAGTTCTTC
size: many; V: TRBV6-2/TRBV6-3; J: TRBJ2-3; length: 11; D: -; CDR3: CASSRRDTQYF; DNA: TGTGCCAGCAGTCGGCGAGATACGCAGTATTTT
size: many; V: TRBV3-1; J: TRBJ1-2; length: 14; D: -; CDR3: CASRATGFGYGYTF; DNA: TGTGCCAGCAGAGCAACAGGGTTTGGATATGGCTACACCTTC
size: many; V: TRBV24-1; J: TRBJ1-1; length: 14; D: -; CDR3: CATETGPPDTEAFF; DNA: TGTGCCACCGAGACCGGGCCCCCCGACACTGAAGCTTTCTTT
size: many; V: TRBV5-1; J: TRBJ2-7; length: 14; D: -; CDR3: CASSSTRAHYEQYF; DNA: TGCGCCAGCAGCTCAACCAGAGCGCACTACGAGCAGTACTTC
size: many; V: TRBV12-3/TRBV12-4; J: TRBJ2-1; length: 15; D: TRBD2; CDR3: CASSLNAGDPNEQFF; DNA: TGTGCCAGCAGTTTAAATGCGGGAGACCCCAATGAGCAGTTCTTC
size: few; V: TRBV7-8; J: TRBJ2-3; length: 15; D: -; CDR3: CASSYGGPRGDTQYF; DNA: TGTGCCAGCAGCTACGGGGGGCCCCGGGGGGATACGCAGTATTTT
size: few; V: TRBV28; J: TRBJ2-1; length: 15; D: -; CDR3: CASSLRTPPSNEQFF; DNA: TGTGCCAGCAGTTTGCGGACTCCCCCGAGCAATGAGCAGTTCTTC
size: few; V: TRBV5-8; J: TRBJ1-2; length: 12; D: -; CDR3: CASSLDSGGYTF; DNA: TGTGCCAGCAGCTTGGATTCTGGGGGCTACACCTTC
size: few; V: TRBV20-1; J: TRBJ2-1; length: 18; D: -; CDR3: CSASLGAKTLLSYNEQFF; DNA: TGCAGTGCTAGTTTGGGAGCCAAAACCCTGCTGTCCTACAATGAGCAGTTCTTC
size: many; V: TRBV5-1; J: TRBJ1-4; length: 14; D: -; CDR3: CASRQQPTNEKLFF; DNA: TGCGCCAGCCGGCAACAGCCAACTAATGAAAAACTGTTTTTT
size: -; V: TRBV9; J: TRBJ2-1; length: 15; D: -; CDR3: CASSERGTQLNEQFF; DNA: TGTGCCAGCAGCGAAAGGGGGACCCAATTGAATGAGCAGTTCTTC